This TCR beta chain is from a study of identical twins. Study-wide results and caveats: A lower insertion count was a feature of abundant cord blood beta clonotypes, with no such feature in memory repertoires. Weaker excess sharing between twins was seen in beta out-of-frame sequences. Recombination models fit unrelated individuals' TCR alpha sharing but underestimated twins'.

This clonotype was seen more than once but under ten times. Antigen: not known. TCRdb reprocessed the 5' RACE reads via MiXCR and lists one record per CDR3 protein. This table has 1.5 million to 2 million distinct CDR3 sequences, less than 40% appearing once. Sequences were obtained from cord blood. The sequence derives from a newborn girl in good health.

CDR3 sequence reads: CASSPGGHRNEQFF. CDR3 nucleotides: TGTGCCAGCAGTCCAGGGGGGCATAGGAATGAGCAGTTCTTC. The J gene is TRBJ2-1, the V gene TRBV28, with D possibly matching TRBD1 (7 bases). CDR3 size: 14 residues. Trimming left V 5 bases short and J 7 bases short, with 15 bases between. CDR1 and CDR2 from the germline V gene are MDHEN and SYDVKM.